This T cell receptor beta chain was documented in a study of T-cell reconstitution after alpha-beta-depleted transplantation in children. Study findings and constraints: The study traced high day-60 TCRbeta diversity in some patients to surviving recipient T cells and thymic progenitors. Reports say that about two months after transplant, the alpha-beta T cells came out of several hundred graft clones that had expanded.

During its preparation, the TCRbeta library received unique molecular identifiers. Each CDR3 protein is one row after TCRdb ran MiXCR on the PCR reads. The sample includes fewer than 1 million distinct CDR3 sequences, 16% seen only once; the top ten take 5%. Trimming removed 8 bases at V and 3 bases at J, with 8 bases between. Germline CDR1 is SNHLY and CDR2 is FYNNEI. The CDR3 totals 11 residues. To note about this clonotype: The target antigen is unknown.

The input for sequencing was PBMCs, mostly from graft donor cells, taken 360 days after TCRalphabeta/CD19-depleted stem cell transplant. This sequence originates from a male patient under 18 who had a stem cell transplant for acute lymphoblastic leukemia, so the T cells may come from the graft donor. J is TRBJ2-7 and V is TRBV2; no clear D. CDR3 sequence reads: CASAMFYEQYF. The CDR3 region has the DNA TGTGCCAGCGCCATGTTCTACGAGCAGTACTTC.